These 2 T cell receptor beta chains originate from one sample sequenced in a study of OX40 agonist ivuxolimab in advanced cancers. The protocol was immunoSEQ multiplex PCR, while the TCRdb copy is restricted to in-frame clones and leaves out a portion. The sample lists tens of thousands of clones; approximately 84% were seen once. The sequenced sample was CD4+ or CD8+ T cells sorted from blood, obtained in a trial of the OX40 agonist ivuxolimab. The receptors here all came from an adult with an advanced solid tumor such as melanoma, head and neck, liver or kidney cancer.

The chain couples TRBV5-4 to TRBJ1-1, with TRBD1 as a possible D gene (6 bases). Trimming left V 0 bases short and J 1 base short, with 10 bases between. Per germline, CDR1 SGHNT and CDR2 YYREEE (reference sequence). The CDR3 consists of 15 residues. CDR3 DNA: TGTGCCAGCAGCTTGGCCAAACAGGGGAACACTGAAGCTTTCTTT. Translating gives CASSLAKQGNTEAFF.

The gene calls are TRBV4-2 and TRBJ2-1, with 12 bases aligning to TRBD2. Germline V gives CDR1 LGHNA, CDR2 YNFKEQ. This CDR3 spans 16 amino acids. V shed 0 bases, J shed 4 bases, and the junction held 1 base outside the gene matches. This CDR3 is CASSQETSGSYNEQFF. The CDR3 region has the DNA TGTGCCAGCAGCCAAGAGACTAGCGGGAGTTACAATGAGCAGTTCTTC.